This TCR beta chain was recovered during a study of cytomegalovirus exposure and HLA in healthy donors. Overall study findings and caveats: A missense DCLRE1C variant was associated with V- and J-gene trimming of TCR beta chains in a later analysis, and an independent cohort replicated the association.

A note on this clone: Its antigen is not identified.

This CDR3 spans 13 amino acids. J was trimmed by 2 bases and V by 6 bases; bases with no gene match: 1. Looked up from germline, CDR1 is LNHDA and CDR2 is SQIVND (reference sequence). 13 Jbeta primers and 60 Vbeta primers were used for the PCR. Using immunoSEQ multiplex PCR, the repertoire was profiled, and TCRdb retains in-frame clones only, with some absent. The table records roughly 140,000 clones, 60% to 80% of them present only once. The clonotype comes from a woman aged 30 to 39 in good health and CMV-seronegative. The sample was PBMCs. J is TRBJ2-7 and V is TRBV19; 10 bases map to TRBD2. The CDR3 loop reads CASRLAGAYEQYF. In DNA, the CDR3 is TGTGCCAGTAGGCTAGCGGGGGCCTACGAGCAGTACTTC.